This T cell receptor (beta chain) was captured by sequencing in a study of CD8 T cells in Susac syndrome. The germline V and J ends were trimmed by 4 bases and 2 bases, with 14 bases remaining between them. Looked up from germline, CDR1 is KGHDR and CDR2 is SFDVKD. The CDR3 length is 16 residues. CD8+ and CD4+ T cells from blood underwent TCR beta sequencing. Isolation of CD8+ and CD4+ T cells was performed negatively, whereas enrichment of TEMRA cells was done by FACS. With random hexamers, about 0.5 to 1 ug RNA was reverse transcribed. A multiplex approach, immunoSEQ multiplex PCR, amplified TCR beta CDR3 across 54 Vbeta and 13 Jbeta. In TCRdb, the immunoSEQ multiplex PCR reads were re-called with MiXCR into one record per CDR3 protein. The sample yields around 180,000 distinct CDR3 sequences, about 94% seen once.

The sequenced material came from CD4+ T cells from PBMCs. The gene calls are TRBV24-1 and TRBJ2-1; D possibly uses TRBD1 or TRBD2 (5 bases each). The source is a human donor with multiple sclerosis. The CDR3 nucleotides read TGTGCCACCAGTGACCCGGGACGGAATACCTACAATGAGCAGTTCTTC. Translated: CATSDPGRNTYNEQFF.